This TCR beta chain was found in a study of T cell repertoires in cytomegalovirus infection. Study context: Matching HLA type, along with CMV infection, was indicated by public TCR beta signatures.

Germline CDR1 and CDR2: DFQATT and SNEGSKA (reference sequence). The V end was cut by 0 bases, the J end by 0 bases, with 21 bases between. The CDR3 is 19 amino acids. MiXCR was run by TCRdb on the reads, yielding one entry per CDR3 protein. Among a few hundred thousand distinct CDR3 sequences listed, over 15% were seen once. This clonotype has more than one count but fewer than ten. The sequencing sample was made of CD8+ T cells from PBMCs. This receptor was obtained from a human donor in good health (CMV status not recorded). Some clones in this sample may be carry-over from other donors' samples. The chain combines TRBV20-1 with TRBJ1-3, with D uncertain. The CDR3 reads CSARDTAVPYTISGNTIYF. Written as DNA, the CDR3 is TGCAGTGCTAGAGATACGGCAGTACCCTATACCATCTCTGGAAACACCATATATTTT.